Listed below are T cell receptor beta chains from one sample, sequenced in a study of T cell responses to AZD1222 COVID-19 vaccine. Profiled with immunoSEQ multiplex PCR; TCRdb holds only in-frame clones, not every one. The profile shows roughly 120,000 clones, about 91% of them singletons. This material consisted of peripheral blood, taken on day 0 of AZD1222 vaccination. All receptors come from an adult in good health. Each CDR3 is given with its conserved first and last residue. D genes are given only for firm matches. Clone size is not always given. Where it is, it says once, few, many or a class for expanded clones.

TRBV5-1	NA	TRBJ1-1	NA	TGCGCCAGCAGCTTGGACGTGTGGGACACTGAAGCTTTCTTT	CASSLDVWDTEAFF
TRBV19	NA	TRBJ2-5	TRBD2	TGTGCCAGTAGAAGATGGGGGGGAGAAGACCAAGAGACCCAGTACTTC	CASRRWGGEDQETQYF
TRBV18	once	TRBJ2-7	NA	TGTGCCAGCTCACCAATGGGAGAGGCGCGGCAGTACTTC	CASSPMGEARQYF
TRBV5-4	NA	TRBJ1-6	NA	TGTGCCAGCAGCTTGGCCTCGGCAGGGACGGATTCACCCCTCCACTTT	CASSLASAGTDSPLHF
TRBV5-4	NA	TRBJ2-7	NA	TGTGCCAGCAGCTCCTCTTTAGACTCCCTCTACGAGCAGTACTTC	CASSSSLDSLYEQYF
TRBV7-9	NA	TRBJ2-3	NA	TGTGCCAGCAGCTTAGCGGAAGGGACGCAGTATTTT	CASSLAEGTQYF
TRBV5-6	once	TRBJ1-1	NA	TGTGCCAGCAGCTTGTCCCCAGGGCCCAGGTGGACTGAAGCTTTCTTT	CASSLSPGPRWTEAFF
TRBV12-3/TRBV12-4	NA	TRBJ2-7	TRBD1	TGTGCCAGCAGTTCAAGACAGGGCTCGGAGCAGTACTTC	CASSSRQGSEQYF
TRBV19	NA	TRBJ1-1	NA	TGTGCCAGCAGTACGTTGGGGCCTACAGGGAACACTGAAGCTTTCTTT	CASSTLGPTGNTEAFF
TRBV5-6	NA	TRBJ1-2	NA	TGTGCCAGCAGCTTGAGATCTGGGGCCCCCTATGGCTACACCTTC	CASSLRSGAPYGYTF
TRBV5-1	NA	TRBJ2-3	NA	TGCGCCAGCAGCTATACTACGGATGGCACAGATACGCAGTATTTT	CASSYTTDGTDTQYF
TRBV2	few	TRBJ1-1	NA	TGTGCCAGCAGTGAAGGCGGGGGTAACACTGAAGCTTTCTTT	CASSEGGGNTEAFF
TRBV5-1	NA	TRBJ1-1	NA	TGCGCCAGCAGACCCAGCCCAGGGGCAGCGGAAGCTTTCTTT	CASRPSPGAAEAFF
TRBV9	NA	TRBJ1-2	NA	TGTGCCAGCAGCGCCCGACAGACAGACTACTATGGCTACACCTTC	CASSARQTDYYGYTF
TRBV4-1	NA	TRBJ2-7	TRBD2	TGCGCCAGCAGCCAAGTTCTAGCGGGAGGGTTTCTCGAGCAGTACTTC	CASSQVLAGGFLEQYF
TRBV4-1	NA	TRBJ1-4	TRBD1	TGCGCCAGCAGCCTCCCGGACAGGGATCATGAAAAACTGTTTTTT	CASSLPDRDHEKLFF
TRBV14	NA	TRBJ1-1	NA	TGTGCCAGCAGCCAAGACACTCATAGCGGCACTGAAGCTTTCTTT	CASSQDTHSGTEAFF
TRBV7-9	NA	TRBJ2-7	TRBD2	TGTGCCAGCACCCCGCCTCAGGCGGGACTAGGGCTCTCCGAGCAGTACTTC	CASTPPQAGLGLSEQYF
TRBV5-6	NA	TRBJ2-1	TRBD2	TGTGCCAGCAGCTCCCTTGGGGTAGCGGGAGGGGAGGAGCAGTTCTTC	CASSSLGVAGGEEQFF
TRBV5-1	NA	TRBJ2-1	TRBD2	TGCGCCAGCAGCACCCGCCCCTCTAGCGGGAGTAGAGACAATGAGCAGTTCTTC	CASSTRPSSGSRDNEQFF
TRBV24-1	NA	TRBJ1-5	NA	TGTGCCACCAGTGATTTCCAAAATCAGCCCCAGCATTTT	CATSDFQNQPQHF
TRBV14	once	TRBJ2-7	NA	TGTGCCAGCAGACCACCATGGACAGCGGTCTACGAGCAGTACTTC	CASRPPWTAVYEQYF
TRBV9	NA	TRBJ2-1	TRBD2	TGTGCCAGCAGCGTAGGACTAGCGGGGGGGAAATCCTACAATGAGCAGTTCTTC	CASSVGLAGGKSYNEQFF